These 8 T cell receptor beta chains were sequenced from one sample in a study of blood T cell repertoires in COVID-19. Measured with immunoSEQ multiplex PCR; TCRdb has only the in-frame clones, and not every one. The table has roughly 250,000 clones, just over 90% seen once. The source material was PBMCs or T cells enriched from blood (not recorded which). Receptors originate from a woman between 40 and 55 years old with acute COVID-19.

V usage is TRBV10-3 and J usage is TRBJ1-1, with D possibly being TRBD1 (5 bases). The CDR3 has 15 amino acids. Germline CDR1 reads ENHRY; CDR2 reads SYGVKD. Trimming pared 3 bases from V and 5 bases from J, leaving 16 bases between. The DNA for the CDR3 is TGTGCCATCAGTGAACGGACCGCCGGGGGAACTGAAGCTTTCTTT. Protein: CAISERTAGGTEAFF.

CDR3 in amino acids: CASTPISTGGDTQYF. DNA of the CDR3: TGTGCCAGCACCCCAATCAGTACGGGTGGAGATACGCAGTATTTT. V gene TRBV6-6 combines with J gene TRBJ2-3; D is ambiguous. Per germline, CDR1 MNHNY and CDR2 SVGAGI (reference sequence). There are 15 residues in the CDR3. Trimming took 7 bases from V and 5 from J, leaving 19 bases between them.

The chain joins TRBV2 to TRBJ2-1, with D possibly matching TRBD2 (5 bases). Germline loops: CDR1 SNHLY, CDR2 FYNNEI. The V gene lost 3 bases and the J gene lost 5 bases, with 11 bases spanning the gap. The CDR3 sequence is 14 residues long. CDR3 loop: CASSELGAHNEQFF. DNA for the CDR3: TGTGCCAGCAGTGAGTTGGGAGCCCACAATGAGCAGTTCTTC.

The gene calls are TRBV19 and TRBJ1-1; a possible D gene is TRBD1 (5 bases). Germline V gene sequence: CDR1 LNHDA, CDR2 SQIVND (reference sequence). The CDR3 has 14 residues. Trimming pared 3 bases from V and 3 bases from J, leaving 11 bases between. The CDR3 DNA follows: TGTGCCAGTAGTATTGCTTTGGGGCACACTGAAGCTTTCTTT. Translated: CASSIALGHTEAFF.

This clone was recorded once. This chain connects TRBV11-3 to TRBJ2-1, with D maybe TRBD2 (5 bases). The V end was cut by 1 base, the J end by 0 bases, with 7 bases between. Per the germline V gene, CDR1 is SGHNT and CDR2 is YENEEA. The CDR3 spans 15 residues. The CDR3 nucleotides read TGTGCCAGCAGCTTAGGGCGGGCCTCCTACAATGAGCAGTTCTTC. Its translation is CASSLGRASYNEQFF. The full variable domain, rest sourced from reference TRBV11-3 and TRBJ2-1, is EAGVVQSPRYKIIEKKQPVAFWCNPISGHNTLYWYLQNLGQGPELLIRYENEEAVDDSQLPKDRFSAERLKGVDSTLKIQPAELGDSAVYLCASSLGRASYNEQFFGPGTRLTVL.

CDR3 amino acids: CASSIQGGSNQPQHF. The CDR3 bases are TGTGCCAGCAGTATACAGGGTGGAAGCAATCAGCCCCAGCATTTT. The chain couples TRBV6-5 to TRBJ1-5; TRBD1 is a possible D gene (6 bases). This CDR3 is 15 amino acids long. V lost 5 bases and J 1 base, leaving 12 bases between the germline ends. The germline CDR1 and CDR2 sequences are MNHEY and SVGAGI.

This rearrangement joins TRBV11-2 to TRBJ2-5, with 9 nucleotides matching TRBD2. V lost 7 bases to trimming and J lost 5 bases; unmatched junction nucleotides: 8. The CDR3 extends over 14 amino acids. Germline V gene lookup returns CDR1 SGHAT and CDR2 FQNNGV. DNA of the CDR3: TGTGCCAGCACCCTAATTCTAGCGGGGGAGACCCAGTACTTC. Amino acid sequence: CASTLILAGETQYF.

The rearrangement joins TRBV25-1 to TRBJ2-7; 9 bases match TRBD1. V trimming: 1 base; J trimming: 3 bases; junction bases outside the gene matches: 4. CDR1 and CDR2 from the germline V gene are MGHDK and SYGVNS. The CDR3 is 15 residues long. The CDR3 DNA sequence: TGTGCCAGCAGTGAATCGGGGACAGGGTACTACGAGCAGTACTTC. Its protein is CASSESGTGYYEQYF.